This T cell receptor beta chain appears in the sequencing data of a study of cytomegalovirus exposure and HLA in healthy donors. For the study at large: An analysis done earlier identified about 120 million unique TCR beta sequences from about 179 million T cells. Overall study findings and caveats: CMV serostatus was the only recorded immune exposure for donors.

This clone came up a few times. Antigen specificity is unknown. PCR involved 60 Vbeta and 13 Jbeta primers. Method: immunoSEQ multiplex PCR; TCRdb's copy keeps in-frame clones and lacks some. The sample has about 150,000 clones, around 80% seen once. The source of this sequence is a male donor in good health and CMV-seronegative. Sequencing was performed on PBMCs.

The CDR3 region is CASSSLYRSGEQYF. The DNA of the CDR3 is TGTGCCAGCAGTTCCCTATACCGGTCGGGCGAGCAGTACTTC. The chain recombines TRBV6-5 with TRBJ2-7; D gene ambiguous. Between the trimmed V and J ends, which lost 4 bases and 6 bases, there was a span of 16 bases. Germline assignment: CDR1 MNHEY and CDR2 SVGAGI. The CDR3 sequence is 14 residues long.